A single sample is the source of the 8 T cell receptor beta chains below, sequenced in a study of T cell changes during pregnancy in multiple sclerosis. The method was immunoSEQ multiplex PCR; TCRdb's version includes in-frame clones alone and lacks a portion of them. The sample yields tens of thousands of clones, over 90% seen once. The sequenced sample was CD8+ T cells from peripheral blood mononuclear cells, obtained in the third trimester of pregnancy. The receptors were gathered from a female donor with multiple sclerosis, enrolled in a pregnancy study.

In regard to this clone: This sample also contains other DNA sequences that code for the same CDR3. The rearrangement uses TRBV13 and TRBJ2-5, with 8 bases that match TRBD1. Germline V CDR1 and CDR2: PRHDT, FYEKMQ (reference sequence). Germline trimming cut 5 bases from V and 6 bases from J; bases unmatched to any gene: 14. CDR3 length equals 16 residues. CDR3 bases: TGTGCCAGCAGCACTAGAACAGGGGGAAAGATACAGACCCAGTACTTC. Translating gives CASSTRTGGKIQTQYF.

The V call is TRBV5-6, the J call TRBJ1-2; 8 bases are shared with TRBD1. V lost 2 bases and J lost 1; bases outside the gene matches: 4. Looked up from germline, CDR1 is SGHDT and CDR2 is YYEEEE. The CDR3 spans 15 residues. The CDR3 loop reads CASSFGQGHNYGYTF. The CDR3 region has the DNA TGTGCCAGCAGCTTCGGACAGGGCCATAACTATGGCTACACCTTC.

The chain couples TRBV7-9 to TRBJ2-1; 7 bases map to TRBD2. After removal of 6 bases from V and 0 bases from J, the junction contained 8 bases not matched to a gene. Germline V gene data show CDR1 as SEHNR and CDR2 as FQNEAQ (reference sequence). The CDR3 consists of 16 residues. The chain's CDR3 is CASSRPSGSSYNEQFF. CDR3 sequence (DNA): TGTGCCAGCAGTCGGCCTAGCGGAAGCTCCTACAATGAGCAGTTCTTC.

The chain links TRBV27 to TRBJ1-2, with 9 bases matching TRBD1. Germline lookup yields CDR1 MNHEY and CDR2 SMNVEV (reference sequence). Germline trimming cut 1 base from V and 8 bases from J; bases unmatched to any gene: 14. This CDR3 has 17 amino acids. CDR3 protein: CASSLFGGTGNSLGYTF. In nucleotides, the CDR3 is TGTGCCAGCAGTTTATTTGGGGGGACAGGGAACTCCCTAGGCTACACCTTC.

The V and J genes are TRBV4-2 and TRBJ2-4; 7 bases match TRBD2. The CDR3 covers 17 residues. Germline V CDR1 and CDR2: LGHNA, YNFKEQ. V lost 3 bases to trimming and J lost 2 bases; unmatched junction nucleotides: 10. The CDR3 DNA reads TGTGCCAGCAGCCAGTCGGGCGGGGGAGGGACCAAAAACATTCAGTACTTC. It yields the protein CASSQSGGGGTKNIQYF.

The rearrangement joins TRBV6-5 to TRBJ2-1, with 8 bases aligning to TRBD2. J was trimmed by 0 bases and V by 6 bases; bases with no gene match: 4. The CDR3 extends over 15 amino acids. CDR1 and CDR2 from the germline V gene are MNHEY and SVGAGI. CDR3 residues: CASRILADSYNEQFF. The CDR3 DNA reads TGTGCCAGCAGGATACTAGCGGACTCCTACAATGAGCAGTTCTTC.

In DNA form, the CDR3 reads TGTGCCTGGATGAAGGGGTTGGGGGAGCAGTTCTTC. Its translation: CAWMKGLGEQFF. This chain connects TRBV30 to TRBJ2-1; D is perhaps TRBD1 (5 bases). Germline V gene data show CDR1 as GTSNPN and CDR2 as SVGIG (reference sequence). The ends were cut back, 4 bases at V and 10 bases at J, with 14 bases in the middle. The CDR3 runs 12 residues.

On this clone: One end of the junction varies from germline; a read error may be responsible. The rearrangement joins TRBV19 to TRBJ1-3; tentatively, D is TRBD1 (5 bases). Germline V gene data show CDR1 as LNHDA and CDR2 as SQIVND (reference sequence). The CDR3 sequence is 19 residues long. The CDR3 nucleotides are TGTGCCAGTAGTATCTCCCTGGCTCAGGGCGATTACTCTGGAAGCACCATATATTTT. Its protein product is CASSISLAQGDYSGSTIYF.